This T cell receptor (beta chain) stems from a study of cytomegalovirus exposure and HLA in healthy donors. Study outcomes and limitations: Listed as cytomegalovirus-associated were 170 or so TCR beta chains. TCR beta V- and J-gene trimming was later associated with a missense DCLRE1C variant.

This clone was counted only a few times. Its antigen is currently unknown. A multiplex PCR was run with 60 Vbeta primers and 13 Jbeta primers. Assay: immunoSEQ multiplex PCR; the TCRdb copy retains only in-frame clones and omits some. The top ten hold 1.9% of the sample, which has approximately 160,000 clones, around 75% seen once. The donors, nominally healthy at sampling, likely had unrecorded immune exposures. CDR3 length equals 15 residues. V lost 6 bases and J 1 base, leaving 15 bases between the germline ends. Germline lookup yields CDR1 MGHDK and CDR2 SYGVNS. This chain uses TRBV25-1 with TRBJ2-5, with unresolved D. The sample was PBMCs. The receptor comes from a human donor in good health. CDR3 DNA: TGTGCCAGCAGCCCCAAAATTGAGTCCCAAGAGACCCAGTACTTC. Encoded protein: CASSPKIESQETQYF.